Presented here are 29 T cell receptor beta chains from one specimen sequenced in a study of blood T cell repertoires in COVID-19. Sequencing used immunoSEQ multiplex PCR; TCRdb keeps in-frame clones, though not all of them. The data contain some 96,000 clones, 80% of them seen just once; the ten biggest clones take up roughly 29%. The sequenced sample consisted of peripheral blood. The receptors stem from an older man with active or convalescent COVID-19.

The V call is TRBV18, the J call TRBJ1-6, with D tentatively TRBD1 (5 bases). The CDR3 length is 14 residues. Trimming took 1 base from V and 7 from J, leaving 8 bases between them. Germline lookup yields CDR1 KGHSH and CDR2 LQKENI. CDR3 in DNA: TGTGCCAGCTCACCACAGGCAGGGAATTCACCCCTCCACTTT. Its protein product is CASSPQAGNSPLHF.

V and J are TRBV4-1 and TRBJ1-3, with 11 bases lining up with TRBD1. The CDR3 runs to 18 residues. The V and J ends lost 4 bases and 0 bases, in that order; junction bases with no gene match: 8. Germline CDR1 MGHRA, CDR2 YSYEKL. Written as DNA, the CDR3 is TGCGCCAGCAGCCCATTGGGACAGGGGGGGTTCTCTGGAAACACCATATATTTT. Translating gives CASSPLGQGGFSGNTIYF.

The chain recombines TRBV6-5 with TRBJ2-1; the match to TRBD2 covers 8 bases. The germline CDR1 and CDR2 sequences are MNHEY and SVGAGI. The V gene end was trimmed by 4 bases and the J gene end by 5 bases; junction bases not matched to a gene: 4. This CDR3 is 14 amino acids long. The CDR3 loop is CASSLGLGNNEQFF. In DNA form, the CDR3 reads TGTGCCAGCAGTTTGGGACTAGGGAACAATGAGCAGTTCTTC.

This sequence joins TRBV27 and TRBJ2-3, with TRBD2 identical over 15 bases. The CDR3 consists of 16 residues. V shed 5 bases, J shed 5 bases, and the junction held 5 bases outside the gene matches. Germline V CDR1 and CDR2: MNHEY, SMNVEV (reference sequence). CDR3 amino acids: CASSQGTSGGRDTQYF. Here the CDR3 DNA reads TGTGCCAGCAGTCAAGGGACTAGCGGGGGGAGAGATACGCAGTATTTT.

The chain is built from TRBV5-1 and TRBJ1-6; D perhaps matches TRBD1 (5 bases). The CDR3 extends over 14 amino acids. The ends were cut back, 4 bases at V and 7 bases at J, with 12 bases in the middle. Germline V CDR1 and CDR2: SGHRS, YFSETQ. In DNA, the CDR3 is TGCGCCAGCAGCGCGACAGAAAGCAATTCACCCCTCCACTTT. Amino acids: CASSATESNSPLHF. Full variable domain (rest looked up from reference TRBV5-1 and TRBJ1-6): KAGVTQTPRYLIKTRGQQVTLSCSPISGHRSVSWYQQTPGQGLQFLFEYFSETQRNKGNFPGRFSGRQFSNSRSEMNVSTLELGDSALYLCASSATESNSPLHFGNGTRLTVT.

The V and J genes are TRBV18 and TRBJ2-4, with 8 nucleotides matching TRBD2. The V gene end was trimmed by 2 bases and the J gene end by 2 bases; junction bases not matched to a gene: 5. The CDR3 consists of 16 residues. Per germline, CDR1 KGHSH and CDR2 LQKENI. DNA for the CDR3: TGTGCCAGCTCACCATCCCGGGGGGGGACCAAAAACATTCAGTACTTC. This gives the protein CASSPSRGGTKNIQYF.

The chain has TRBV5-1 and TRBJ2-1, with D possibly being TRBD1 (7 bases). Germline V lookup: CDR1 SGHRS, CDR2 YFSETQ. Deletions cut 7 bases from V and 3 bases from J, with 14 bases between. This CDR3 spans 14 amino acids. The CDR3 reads CASGRDSHYNEQFF. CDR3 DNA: TGCGCCAGCGGGCGGGACAGCCACTACAATGAGCAGTTCTTC.

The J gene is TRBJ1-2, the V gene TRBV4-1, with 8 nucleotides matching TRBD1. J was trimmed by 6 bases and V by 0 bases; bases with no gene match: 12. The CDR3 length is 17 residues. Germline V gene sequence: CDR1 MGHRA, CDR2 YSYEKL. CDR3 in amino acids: CASSQDPQGAQQDGYTF. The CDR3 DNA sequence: TGCGCCAGCAGCCAAGATCCCCAGGGGGCTCAACAAGATGGCTACACCTTC.

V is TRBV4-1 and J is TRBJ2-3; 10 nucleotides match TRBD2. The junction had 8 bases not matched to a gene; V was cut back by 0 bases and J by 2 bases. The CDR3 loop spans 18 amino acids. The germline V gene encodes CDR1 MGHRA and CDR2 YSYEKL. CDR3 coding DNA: TGCGCCAGCAGCCAAGACTTTGGACTAGCGGAGGTCACAGATACGCAGTATTTT. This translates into CASSQDFGLAEVTDTQYF.

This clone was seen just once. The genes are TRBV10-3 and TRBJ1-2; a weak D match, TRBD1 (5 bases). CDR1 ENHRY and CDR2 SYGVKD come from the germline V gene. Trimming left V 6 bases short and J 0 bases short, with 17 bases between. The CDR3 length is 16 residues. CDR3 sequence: CAIRTDPVRANYGYTF. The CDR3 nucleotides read TGTGCCATCAGGACCGACCCCGTCAGGGCTAACTATGGCTACACCTTC.

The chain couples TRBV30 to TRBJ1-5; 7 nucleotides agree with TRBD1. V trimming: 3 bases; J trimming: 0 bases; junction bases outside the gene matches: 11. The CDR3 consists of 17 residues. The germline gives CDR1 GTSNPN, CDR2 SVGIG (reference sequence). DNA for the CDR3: TGTGCCTGGAGAGGGGGCCCTCACCCTTTTAGCAATCAGCCCCAGCATTTT. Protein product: CAWRGGPHPFSNQPQHF.

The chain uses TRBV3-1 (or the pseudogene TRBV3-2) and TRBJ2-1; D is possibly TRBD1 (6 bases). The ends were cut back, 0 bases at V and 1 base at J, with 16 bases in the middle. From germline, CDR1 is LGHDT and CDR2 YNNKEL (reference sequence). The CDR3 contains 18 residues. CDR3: CASSQETTGSGSYNEQFF. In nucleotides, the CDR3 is TGTGCCAGCAGCCAAGAGACCACAGGGTCAGGGTCCTACAATGAGCAGTTCTTC.

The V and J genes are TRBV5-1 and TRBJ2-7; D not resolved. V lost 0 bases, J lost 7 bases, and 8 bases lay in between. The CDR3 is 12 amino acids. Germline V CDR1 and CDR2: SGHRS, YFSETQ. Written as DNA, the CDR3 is TGCGCCAGCAGCTTGGGCACGGAGGAGCAGTACTTC. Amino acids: CASSLGTEEQYF.

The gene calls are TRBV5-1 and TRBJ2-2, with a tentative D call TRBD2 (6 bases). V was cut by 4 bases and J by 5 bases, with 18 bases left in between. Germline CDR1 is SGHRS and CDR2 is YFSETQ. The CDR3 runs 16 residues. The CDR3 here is CASSPTGGIGTGELFF. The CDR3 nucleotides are TGCGCCAGCAGCCCCACTGGCGGGATAGGTACCGGGGAGCTGTTTTTT.

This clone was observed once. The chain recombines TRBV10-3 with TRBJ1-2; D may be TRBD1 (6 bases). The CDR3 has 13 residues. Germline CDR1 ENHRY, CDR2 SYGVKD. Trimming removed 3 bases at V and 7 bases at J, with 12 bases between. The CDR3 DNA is TGTGCCATCAGTGACCCGGACAGCTCTGGCTACACCTTC. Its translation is CAISDPDSSGYTF.

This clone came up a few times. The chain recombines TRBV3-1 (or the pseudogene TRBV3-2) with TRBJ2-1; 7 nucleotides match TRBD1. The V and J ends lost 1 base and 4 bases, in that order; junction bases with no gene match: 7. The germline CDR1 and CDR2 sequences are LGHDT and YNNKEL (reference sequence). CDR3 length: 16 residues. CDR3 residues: CASSQVGTAQYNEQFF. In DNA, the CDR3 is TGTGCCAGCAGCCAAGTTGGGACAGCCCAATACAATGAGCAGTTCTTC.

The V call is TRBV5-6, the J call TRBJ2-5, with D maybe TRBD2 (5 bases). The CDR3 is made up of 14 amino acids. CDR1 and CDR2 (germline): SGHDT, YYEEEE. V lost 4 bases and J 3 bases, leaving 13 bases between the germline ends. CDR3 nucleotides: TGTGCCAGCAGCCGGGGTGAGGGAAAAGAGACCCAGTACTTC. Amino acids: CASSRGEGKETQYF.

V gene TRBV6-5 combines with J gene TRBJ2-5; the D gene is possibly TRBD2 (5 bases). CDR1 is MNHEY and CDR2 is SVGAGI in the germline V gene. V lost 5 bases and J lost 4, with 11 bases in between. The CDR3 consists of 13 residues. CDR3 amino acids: CASSRDRGETQYF. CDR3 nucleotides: TGTGCCAGCAGTCGTGATCGGGGAGAGACCCAGTACTTC.

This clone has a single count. As DNA, the CDR3 is TGTGCCAGCAGCGTGGGTTCATCCGGGACAGGGAGGTCAGAGACCCAGTACTTC. It is translated as CASSVGSSGTGRSETQYF. This chain joins TRBV9 and TRBJ2-5; the match to TRBD1 covers 9 bases. This CDR3 has 18 residues. CDR1 and CDR2 (germline): SGDLS, YYNGEE. The junction had 15 bases not matched to a gene; V was cut back by 2 bases and J by 4 bases.

CDR3 sequence (DNA): TGTGCCAGCAGCGAACGAAGAACTAGCGGGAGGGCTAATGAGCAGTTCTTC. This codes for CASSERRTSGRANEQFF. The chain is built from TRBV21-1 and TRBJ2-1; the D call in the table, TRBD2, was not verified against the DNA. TRBV21-1 is tagged as a pseudogene. The CDR3 totals 17 residues.

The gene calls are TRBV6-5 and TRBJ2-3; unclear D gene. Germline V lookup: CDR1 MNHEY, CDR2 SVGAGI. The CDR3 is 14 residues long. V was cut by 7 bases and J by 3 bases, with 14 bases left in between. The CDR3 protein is CASMANLGTDTQYF. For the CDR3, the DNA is TGTGCCAGCATGGCCAATCTCGGGACAGATACGCAGTATTTT.

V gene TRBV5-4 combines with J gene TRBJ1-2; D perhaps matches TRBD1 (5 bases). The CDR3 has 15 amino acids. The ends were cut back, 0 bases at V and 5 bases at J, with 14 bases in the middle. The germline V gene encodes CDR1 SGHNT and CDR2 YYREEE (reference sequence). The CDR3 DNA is TGTGCCAGCAGCTTGGCAGGGTCTGGTCTTTATGGCTACACCTTC. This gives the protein CASSLAGSGLYGYTF.

CDR3 residues: CSASTGGLGDSPLHF. Written as DNA, the CDR3 is TGCAGTGCTAGTACAGGGGGCCTTGGTGATTCACCCCTCCACTTT. This chain joins TRBV20-1 and TRBJ1-6; 9 bases are a match to TRBD1. The CDR3 is 15 residues long. With 3 bases clipped from V and 8 bases from J, the junction kept 8 bases outside the gene matches. CDR1 DFQATT and CDR2 SNEGSKA come from the germline V gene (reference sequence).

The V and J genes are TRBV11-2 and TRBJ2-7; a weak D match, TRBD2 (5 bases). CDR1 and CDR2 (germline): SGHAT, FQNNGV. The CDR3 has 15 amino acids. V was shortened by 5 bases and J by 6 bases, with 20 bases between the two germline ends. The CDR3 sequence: CASSGSGLASSEQYF. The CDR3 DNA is TGTGCCAGCAGCGGTAGTGGGCTAGCATCGAGCGAGCAGTACTTC.

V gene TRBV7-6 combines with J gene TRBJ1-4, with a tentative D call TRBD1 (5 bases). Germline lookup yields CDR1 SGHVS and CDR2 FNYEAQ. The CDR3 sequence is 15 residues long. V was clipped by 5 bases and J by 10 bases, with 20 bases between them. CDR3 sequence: CASSDQRWGGGKLFF. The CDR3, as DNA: TGTGCCAGCAGCGACCAAAGGTGGGGGGGAGGAAAACTGTTTTTT.

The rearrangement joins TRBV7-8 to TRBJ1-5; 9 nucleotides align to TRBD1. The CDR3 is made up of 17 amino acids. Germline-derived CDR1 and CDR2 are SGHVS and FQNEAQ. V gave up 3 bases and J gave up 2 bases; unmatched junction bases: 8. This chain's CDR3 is CASSFGTGFDRNQPQHF. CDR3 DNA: TGTGCCAGCAGCTTCGGGACAGGGTTCGATCGCAATCAGCCCCAGCATTTT. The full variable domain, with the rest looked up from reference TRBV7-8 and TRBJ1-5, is GAGVSQSPRYKVAKRGQDVALRCDPISGHVSLFWYQQALGQGPEFLTYFQNEAQLDKSGLPSDRFFAERPEGSVSTLKIQRTQQEDSAVYLCASSFGTGFDRNQPQHFGDGTRLSIL.

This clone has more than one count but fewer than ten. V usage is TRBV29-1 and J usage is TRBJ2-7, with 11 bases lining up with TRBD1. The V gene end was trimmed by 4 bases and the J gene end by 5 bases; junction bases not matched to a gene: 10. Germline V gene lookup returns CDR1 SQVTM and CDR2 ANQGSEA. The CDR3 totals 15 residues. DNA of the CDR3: TGCAGCGTTGGCGGCGGACAGGGGGCTAGCCACGAGCAGTACTTC. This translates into CSVGGGQGASHEQYF.

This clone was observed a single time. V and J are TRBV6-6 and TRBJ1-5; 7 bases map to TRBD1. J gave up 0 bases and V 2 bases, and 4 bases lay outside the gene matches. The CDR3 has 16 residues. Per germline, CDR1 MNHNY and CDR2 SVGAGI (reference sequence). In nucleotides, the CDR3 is TGTGCCAGCAGTTACCCCGGGACAGATAGCAATCAGCCCCAGCATTTT. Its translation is CASSYPGTDSNQPQHF.

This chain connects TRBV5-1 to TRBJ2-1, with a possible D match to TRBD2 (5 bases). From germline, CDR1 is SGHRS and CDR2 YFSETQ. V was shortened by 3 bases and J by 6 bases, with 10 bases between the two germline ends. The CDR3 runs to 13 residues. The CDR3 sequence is CASSWTGPNEQFF. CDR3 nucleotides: TGCGCCAGCAGCTGGACTGGCCCCAATGAGCAGTTCTTC. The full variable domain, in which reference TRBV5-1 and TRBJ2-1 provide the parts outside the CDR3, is KAGVTQTPRYLIKTRGQQVTLSCSPISGHRSVSWYQQTPGQGLQFLFEYFSETQRNKGNFPGRFSGRQFSNSRSEMNVSTLELGDSALYLCASSWTGPNEQFFGPGTRLTVL.